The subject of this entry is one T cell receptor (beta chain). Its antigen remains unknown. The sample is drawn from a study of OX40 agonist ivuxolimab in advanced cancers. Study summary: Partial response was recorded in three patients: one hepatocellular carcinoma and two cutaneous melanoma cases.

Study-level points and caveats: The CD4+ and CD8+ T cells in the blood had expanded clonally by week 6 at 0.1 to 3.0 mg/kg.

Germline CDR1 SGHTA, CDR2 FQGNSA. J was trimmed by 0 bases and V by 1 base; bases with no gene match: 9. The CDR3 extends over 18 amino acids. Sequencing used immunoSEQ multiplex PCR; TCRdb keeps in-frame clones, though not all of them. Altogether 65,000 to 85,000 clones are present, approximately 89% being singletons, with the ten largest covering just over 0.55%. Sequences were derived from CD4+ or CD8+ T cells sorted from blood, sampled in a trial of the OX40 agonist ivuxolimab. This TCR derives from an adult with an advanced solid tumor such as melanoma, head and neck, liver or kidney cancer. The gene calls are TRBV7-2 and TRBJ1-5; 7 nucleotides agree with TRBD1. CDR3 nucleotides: TGTGCCAGCAGCTTAGGGGCAGGGGGAGCTTATAGCAATCAGCCCCAGCATTTT. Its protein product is CASSLGAGGAYSNQPQHF.